These T cell receptor beta chains were read from a single sample in a study of T-cell reconstitution after alpha-beta-depleted transplantation in children. MiXCR, run by TCRdb on the PCR reads, gives a single entry per CDR3 protein. Counted here are a few hundred thousand distinct CDR3 sequences, 15% to 20% occurring once; the ten biggest clones make up under 30%. Sequenced material: PBMCs, mostly from graft donor cells, taken 360 days after TCRalphabeta/CD19-depleted stem cell transplant. The receptors were sampled from a boy in the first two years of life who had a stem cell transplant for Wiskott-Aldrich syndrome, so the T cells may come from the graft donor. CDR3s include the opening cysteine and the closing phenylalanine or tryptophan. The order of the fields is J gene, D gene, V gene, clone size, CDR3 protein, CDR3 DNA. The D gene is left open where the match is weak. Clone size is given for some rows only: seen once, a few or many times, or a class if the clone is expanded.

j_gene: TRBJ2-7
d_gene: TRBD1
v_gene: TRBV11-2
abundance: few
CDR3aa: CASSLDPVTGGEQYF
CDR3nt: TGTGCCAGCAGCTTAGATCCGGTGACAGGGGGCGAGCAGTACTTC

j_gene: TRBJ1-2
d_gene: -
v_gene: TRBV28
abundance: few
CDR3aa: CASSLSSLEGQRYYTF
CDR3nt: TGTGCCAGCAGTTTATCGTCTCTCGAAGGACAGCGATACTACACCTTC

j_gene: TRBJ1-1
d_gene: -
v_gene: TRBV28
abundance: few
CDR3aa: CASRLFFDTEAFF
CDR3nt: TGTGCCAGCAGACTCTTCTTCGACACTGAAGCTTTCTTT

j_gene: TRBJ2-5
d_gene: TRBD1
v_gene: TRBV3-1
abundance: -
CDR3aa: CASSSTGGETQYF
CDR3nt: TGTGCCAGCAGTTCCACAGGGGGAGAGACCCAGTACTTC

j_gene: TRBJ2-4
d_gene: TRBD1
v_gene: TRBV7-6
abundance: once
CDR3aa: CASSLEKGTGGSDIQYF
CDR3nt: TGTGCCAGCAGCTTAGAAAAGGGGACAGGGGGTTCGGACATTCAGTACTTC

j_gene: TRBJ2-3
d_gene: -
v_gene: TRBV12-3/TRBV12-4
abundance: many
CDR3aa: CASSLNAWAHYYMGGDTQYF
CDR3nt: TGTGCCAGCAGTCTCAATGCCTGGGCCCACTATTACATGGGTGGAGATACGCAGTATTTT

j_gene: TRBJ2-1
d_gene: TRBD2
v_gene: TRBV28
abundance: -
CDR3aa: CASTWGGYYNEQFF
CDR3nt: TGTGCCAGCACCTGGGGGGGTTATTACAATGAGCAGTTCTTC

j_gene: TRBJ2-1
d_gene: TRBD2
v_gene: TRBV12-3/TRBV12-4
abundance: many
CDR3aa: CASSFFREGPNEQFF
CDR3nt: TGTGCCAGCAGTTTCTTCCGGGAGGGCCCCAATGAGCAGTTCTTC

j_gene: TRBJ2-3
d_gene: -
v_gene: TRBV28
abundance: -
CDR3aa: CASSSLGEARWYF
CDR3nt: TGTGCCAGCAGTTCTTTGGGGGAGGCACGGTGGTATTTT

j_gene: TRBJ2-1
d_gene: -
v_gene: TRBV29-1
abundance: -
CDR3aa: CSVAHRVWGSEQFF
CDR3nt: TGCAGCGTTGCCCACAGGGTTTGGGGCAGTGAGCAGTTCTTC

j_gene: TRBJ2-3
d_gene: -
v_gene: TRBV10-3
abundance: -
CDR3aa: CAISGRNSTDTQYF
CDR3nt: TGTGCCATCAGTGGAAGGAATAGCACAGATACGCAGTATTTT

j_gene: TRBJ2-5
d_gene: TRBD1
v_gene: TRBV28
abundance: -
CDR3aa: CASSFHRGQSETQYF
CDR3nt: TGTGCCAGCAGTTTTCACAGGGGGCAGTCGGAGACCCAGTACTTC

j_gene: TRBJ2-7
d_gene: -
v_gene: TRBV12-3/TRBV12-4
abundance: many
CDR3aa: CASSSKASYYEQYF
CDR3nt: TGTGCCAGCAGTTCTAAGGCCTCTTACTACGAGCAGTACTTC

j_gene: TRBJ2-7
d_gene: TRBD2
v_gene: TRBV15
abundance: -
CDR3aa: CATSRVASGRYEQYF
CDR3nt: TGTGCCACCAGCAGAGTAGCTAGCGGTCGCTACGAGCAGTACTTC

j_gene: TRBJ1-5
d_gene: TRBD1
v_gene: TRBV2
abundance: -
CDR3aa: CASGNRGGQPQHF
CDR3nt: TGTGCCAGCGGTAACAGGGGAGGTCAGCCCCAGCATTTT

j_gene: TRBJ2-2
d_gene: -
v_gene: TRBV20-1
abundance: few
CDR3aa: CSARDRVKGNTGELFF
CDR3nt: TGCAGTGCTAGAGACAGGGTGAAAGGGAACACCGGGGAGCTGTTTTTT

j_gene: TRBJ2-7
d_gene: TRBD2
v_gene: TRBV5-1
abundance: -
CDR3aa: CASSRTSGRYEQYF
CDR3nt: TGCGCCAGCAGCCGGACTAGCGGGAGATACGAGCAGTACTTC

j_gene: TRBJ2-1
d_gene: TRBD2
v_gene: TRBV12-3/TRBV12-4
abundance: -
CDR3aa: CASGLTSGRPNHNEQFF
CDR3nt: TGTGCCAGCGGTCTGACTAGCGGGAGGCCGAATCACAATGAGCAGTTCTTC

j_gene: TRBJ2-7
d_gene: TRBD1
v_gene: TRBV12-3/TRBV12-4
abundance: many
CDR3aa: CASSGQGASYEQYF
CDR3nt: TGTGCCAGCAGTGGACAGGGGGCATCCTACGAGCAGTACTTC

j_gene: TRBJ1-1
d_gene: -
v_gene: TRBV3-2
abundance: -
CDR3aa: CASCSMVDTEAFF
CDR3nt: TGTGCCTCCTGTTCTATGGTGGACACTGAAGCTTTCTTT

j_gene: TRBJ2-5
d_gene: -
v_gene: TRBV20-1
abundance: -
CDR3aa: CSAREEGRGETQYF
CDR3nt: TGCAGTGCTAGAGAGGAGGGGAGGGGGGAGACCCAGTACTTC

j_gene: TRBJ1-1
d_gene: -
v_gene: TRBV5-5
abundance: many
CDR3aa: CASSFSLGALNTEAFF
CDR3nt: TGTGCCAGCAGCTTTTCGTTGGGGGCTCTGAACACTGAAGCTTTCTTT

j_gene: TRBJ2-5
d_gene: TRBD1
v_gene: TRBV7-2
abundance: -
CDR3aa: CASSLATSGTGRQETQYF
CDR3nt: TGTGCCAGCAGCTTAGCTACCTCAGGGACAGGTCGGCAAGAGACCCAGTACTTC

j_gene: TRBJ2-6
d_gene: -
v_gene: TRBV20-1
abundance: -
CDR3aa: CSASLGLSGANVLTF
CDR3nt: TGCAGTGCTAGTTTGGGGCTCTCTGGGGCCAACGTCCTGACTTTC

j_gene: TRBJ1-5
d_gene: -
v_gene: TRBV5-1
abundance: -
CDR3aa: CASSLGEAPEDQPQHF
CDR3nt: TGCGCCAGCAGCTTGGGCGAGGCCCCAGAGGATCAGCCCCAGCATTTT

j_gene: TRBJ2-5
d_gene: -
v_gene: TRBV11-2
abundance: -
CDR3aa: CASSPTAPTVQETQYF
CDR3nt: TGTGCCAGCAGCCCCACTGCTCCTACAGTACAAGAGACCCAGTACTTC

j_gene: TRBJ2-5
d_gene: TRBD1
v_gene: TRBV7-2
abundance: -
CDR3aa: CASSTTGQGKETQYF
CDR3nt: TGTGCCAGCAGCACCACGGGACAGGGAAAAGAGACCCAGTACTTC

j_gene: TRBJ2-5
d_gene: TRBD1
v_gene: TRBV7-8
abundance: -
CDR3aa: CASSLAPLTGYRETQYF
CDR3nt: TGTGCCAGCAGCTTAGCTCCCTTGACAGGGTATAGAGAGACCCAGTACTTC

j_gene: TRBJ2-1
d_gene: -
v_gene: TRBV5-1
abundance: few
CDR3aa: CASRAIQGFPYNEQFF
CDR3nt: TGCGCCAGCAGGGCAATACAGGGCTTCCCCTACAATGAGCAGTTCTTC

j_gene: TRBJ2-3
d_gene: TRBD1
v_gene: TRBV18
abundance: few
CDR3aa: CASSTGVDTQYF
CDR3nt: TGTGCCAGCTCAACAGGGGTAGATACGCAGTATTTT

j_gene: TRBJ2-3
d_gene: -
v_gene: TRBV7-8
abundance: few
CDR3aa: CASSMRTVFTDTQYF
CDR3nt: TGTGCCAGCAGCATGCGGACAGTTTTCACAGATACGCAGTATTTT

j_gene: TRBJ2-1
d_gene: TRBD1
v_gene: TRBV6-2/TRBV6-3
abundance: few
CDR3aa: CASSSRDRVHNEQFF
CDR3nt: TGTGCCAGCAGTTCCCGGGACAGGGTCCACAATGAGCAGTTCTTC

j_gene: TRBJ1-4
d_gene: -
v_gene: TRBV4-1
abundance: -
CDR3aa: CASSQAGLANEKLFF
CDR3nt: TGCGCCAGCAGCCAAGCAGGGCTGGCTAATGAAAAACTGTTTTTT

j_gene: TRBJ1-1
d_gene: -
v_gene: TRBV29-1
abundance: -
CDR3aa: CSARGWDTEAFF
CDR3nt: TGCAGCGCCCGGGGGTGGGACACTGAAGCTTTCTTT

j_gene: TRBJ1-2
d_gene: -
v_gene: TRBV4-3
abundance: -
CDR3aa: CASSQTPWEEYGYTF
CDR3nt: TGCGCCAGCAGCCAAACCCCATGGGAGGAATATGGCTACACCTTC

j_gene: TRBJ2-5
d_gene: TRBD2
v_gene: TRBV7-2
abundance: -
CDR3aa: CASSSPRKRGGETQYF
CDR3nt: TGTGCCAGCAGCTCCCCGCGGAAGCGGGGGGGAGAGACCCAGTACTTC

j_gene: TRBJ2-7
d_gene: -
v_gene: TRBV7-2
abundance: -
CDR3aa: CASSFRQAVGAAYEQYF
CDR3nt: TGTGCCAGCAGCTTCCGACAGGCCGTGGGGGCGGCCTACGAGCAGTACTTC

j_gene: TRBJ2-3
d_gene: -
v_gene: TRBV7-6
abundance: -
CDR3aa: CASSLFPPSSSTDTQYF
CDR3nt: TGTGCCAGCAGCTTATTCCCGCCGAGTTCTAGCACAGATACGCAGTATTTT

j_gene: TRBJ2-2
d_gene: -
v_gene: TRBV24-1
abundance: -
CDR3aa: CATSRGTSNTGELFF
CDR3nt: TGTGCCACCAGTAGGGGAACCTCGAACACCGGGGAGCTGTTTTTT

j_gene: TRBJ2-1
d_gene: -
v_gene: TRBV24-1
abundance: few
CDR3aa: CATSSTGFEQFF
CDR3nt: TGTGCCACCAGCAGTACAGGGTTTGAGCAGTTCTTC

j_gene: TRBJ2-1
d_gene: -
v_gene: TRBV12-3/TRBV12-4
abundance: -
CDR3aa: CASSSPGTYNEQFF
CDR3nt: TGTGCCAGCAGTTCACCCGGGACTTACAATGAGCAGTTCTTC

j_gene: TRBJ2-7
d_gene: TRBD1
v_gene: TRBV3-1
abundance: few
CDR3aa: CASSHSRGPYEQYF
CDR3nt: TGTGCCAGCAGCCATAGCAGGGGGCCTTACGAGCAGTACTTC

j_gene: TRBJ2-7
d_gene: TRBD2
v_gene: TRBV5-5
abundance: many
CDR3aa: CASSITGTSDEQYF
CDR3nt: TGTGCCAGCAGCATTACCGGGACTAGCGACGAGCAGTACTTC

j_gene: TRBJ2-1
d_gene: -
v_gene: TRBV29-1
abundance: few
CDR3aa: CSVGSKRYNEQFF
CDR3nt: TGCAGCGTTGGCTCTAAGAGATACAATGAGCAGTTCTTC

j_gene: TRBJ1-5
d_gene: -
v_gene: TRBV6-1
abundance: -
CDR3aa: CASSEVDRYNQPQHF
CDR3nt: TGTGCCAGCAGTGAAGTTGACAGGTACAATCAGCCCCAGCATTTT

j_gene: TRBJ1-2
d_gene: -
v_gene: TRBV7-2
abundance: -
CDR3aa: CASSPADNYGYTF
CDR3nt: TGTGCCAGCAGCCCCGCTGACAACTATGGCTACACCTTC

j_gene: TRBJ2-7
d_gene: -
v_gene: TRBV28
abundance: few
CDR3aa: CASTLGGTNSYEQYF
CDR3nt: TGTGCCAGCACCCTTGGCGGGACAAACTCCTACGAGCAGTACTTC

j_gene: TRBJ2-7
d_gene: -
v_gene: TRBV25-1
abundance: -
CDR3aa: CASSDPRDKVYEQYF
CDR3nt: TGTGCCAGCAGTGATCCCCGGGACAAAGTTTACGAGCAGTACTTC

j_gene: TRBJ2-7
d_gene: -
v_gene: TRBV6-5
abundance: -
CDR3aa: CASSLAVLSYEQYF
CDR3nt: TGTGCCAGCAGTTTAGCGGTCCTCTCCTACGAGCAGTACTTC

j_gene: TRBJ2-1
d_gene: -
v_gene: TRBV20-1
abundance: -
CDR3aa: CSAARMAYNEQFF
CDR3nt: TGCAGTGCTGCTAGAATGGCCTACAATGAGCAGTTCTTC

j_gene: TRBJ1-2
d_gene: TRBD1
v_gene: TRBV7-9
abundance: few
CDR3aa: CASSLDRGHAYSF
CDR3nt: TGTGCCAGCAGCCTAGACAGGGGGCACGCATATTCCTTC

j_gene: TRBJ2-2
d_gene: -
v_gene: TRBV20-1
abundance: few
CDR3aa: CSARAVTGELFF
CDR3nt: TGCAGTGCTAGAGCAGTCACCGGGGAGCTGTTTTTT

j_gene: TRBJ2-3
d_gene: TRBD2
v_gene: TRBV6-1
abundance: few
CDR3aa: CASSIWGGGTDTQYF
CDR3nt: TGTGCCAGCAGCATTTGGGGGGGAGGCACAGATACGCAGTATTTT